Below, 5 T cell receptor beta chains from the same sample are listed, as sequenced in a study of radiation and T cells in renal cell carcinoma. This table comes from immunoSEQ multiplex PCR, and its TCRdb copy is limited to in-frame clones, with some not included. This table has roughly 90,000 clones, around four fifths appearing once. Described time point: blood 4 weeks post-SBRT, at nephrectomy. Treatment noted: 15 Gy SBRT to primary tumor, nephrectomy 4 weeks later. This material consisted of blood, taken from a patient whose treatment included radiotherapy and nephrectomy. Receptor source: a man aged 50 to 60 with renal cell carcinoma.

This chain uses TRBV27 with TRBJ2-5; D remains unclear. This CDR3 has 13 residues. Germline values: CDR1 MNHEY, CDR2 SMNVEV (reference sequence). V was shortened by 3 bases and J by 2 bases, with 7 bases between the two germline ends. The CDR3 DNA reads TGTGCCAGCAGTTTTTCAGCTCAAGAGACCCAGTACTTC. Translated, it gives CASSFSAQETQYF.

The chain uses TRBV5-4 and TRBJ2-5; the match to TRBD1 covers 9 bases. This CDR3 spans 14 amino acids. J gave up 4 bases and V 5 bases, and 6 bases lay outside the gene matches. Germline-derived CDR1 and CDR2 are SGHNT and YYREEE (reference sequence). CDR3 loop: CASSKDRGSETQYF. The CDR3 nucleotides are TGTGCCAGCAGTAAGGACAGGGGTTCAGAGACCCAGTACTTC.

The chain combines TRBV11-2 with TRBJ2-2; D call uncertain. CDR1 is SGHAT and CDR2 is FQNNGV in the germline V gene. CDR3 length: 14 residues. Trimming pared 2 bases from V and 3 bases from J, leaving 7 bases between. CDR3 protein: CASSLFSYTGELFF. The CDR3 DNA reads TGTGCCAGCAGCTTATTCAGTTACACCGGGGAGCTGTTTTTT.

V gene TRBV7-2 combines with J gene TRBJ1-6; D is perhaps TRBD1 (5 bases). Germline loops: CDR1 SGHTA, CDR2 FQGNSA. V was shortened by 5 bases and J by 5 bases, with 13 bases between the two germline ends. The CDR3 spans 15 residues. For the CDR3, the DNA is TGTGCCAGCAGCCTCCGGGGCGACAATAATTCACCCCTCCACTTT. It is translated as CASSLRGDNNSPLHF.

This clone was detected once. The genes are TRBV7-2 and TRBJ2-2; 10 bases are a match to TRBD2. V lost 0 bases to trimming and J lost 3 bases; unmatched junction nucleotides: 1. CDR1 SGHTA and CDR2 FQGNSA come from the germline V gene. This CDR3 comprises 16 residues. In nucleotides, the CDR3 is TGTGCCAGCAGCTTAGCAAGCGGGGGGGACACCGGGGAGCTGTTTTTT. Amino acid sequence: CASSLASGGDTGELFF.